This TCR beta chain was profiled in a study of T cell clones after liver transplantation. The CDR3 is made up of 15 amino acids. CDR1 is SGHAT, CDR2 FQNNGV, per germline. Trimming removed 0 bases at V and 0 bases at J, with 8 bases between. Using immunoSEQ multiplex PCR, the repertoire was profiled, and TCRdb retains in-frame clones only, with some absent. Of around 110,000 clones in the sample, just over 90% were seen once. This material consisted of CD4+ T cells from blood, taken 12 months after liver transplant. V usage is TRBV11-2 and J usage is TRBJ1-1; no firm D call. This TCR was recovered from a human patient who received a liver transplant. T cells may partly derive from the graft donor. The DNA for the CDR3 is TGTGCCAGCAGCTTAGATATGGCGATGAACACTGAAGCTTTCTTT. This codes for CASSLDMAMNTEAFF.